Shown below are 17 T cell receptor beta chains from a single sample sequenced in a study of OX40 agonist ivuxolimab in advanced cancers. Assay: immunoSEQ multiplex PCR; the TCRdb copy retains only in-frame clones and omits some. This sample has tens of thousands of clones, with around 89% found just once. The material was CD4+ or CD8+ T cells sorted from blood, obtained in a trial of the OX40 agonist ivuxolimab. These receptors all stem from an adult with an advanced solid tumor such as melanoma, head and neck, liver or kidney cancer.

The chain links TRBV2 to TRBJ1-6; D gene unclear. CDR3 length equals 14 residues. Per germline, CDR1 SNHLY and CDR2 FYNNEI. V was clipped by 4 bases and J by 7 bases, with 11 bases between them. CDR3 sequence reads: CASSVRSGNSPLHF. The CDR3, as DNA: TGTGCCAGCAGTGTTAGGTCCGGGAATTCACCCCTCCACTTT. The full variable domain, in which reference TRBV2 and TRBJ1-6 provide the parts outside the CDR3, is EPEVTQTPSHQVTQMGQEVILRCVPISNHLYFYWYRQILGQKVEFLVSFYNNEISEKSEIFDDQFSVERPDGSNFTLKIRSTKLEDSAMYFCASSVRSGNSPLHFGNGTRLTVT.

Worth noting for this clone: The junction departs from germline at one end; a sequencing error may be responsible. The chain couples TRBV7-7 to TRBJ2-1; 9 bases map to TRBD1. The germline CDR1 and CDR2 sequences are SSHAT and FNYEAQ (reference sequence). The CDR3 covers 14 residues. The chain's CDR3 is CASSQGQGLGEQFF. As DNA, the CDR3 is TGTGCTAGCAGCCAAGGACAGGGGTTGGGTGAGCAGTTCTTC. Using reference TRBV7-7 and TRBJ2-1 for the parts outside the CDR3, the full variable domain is GAGVSQSPRYKVTKRGQDVTLRCDPISSHATLYWYQQALGQGPEFLTYFNYEAQPDKSGLPSDRFSAERPEGSISTLTIQRTEQRDSAMYRCASSQGQGLGEQFFGPGTRLTVL.

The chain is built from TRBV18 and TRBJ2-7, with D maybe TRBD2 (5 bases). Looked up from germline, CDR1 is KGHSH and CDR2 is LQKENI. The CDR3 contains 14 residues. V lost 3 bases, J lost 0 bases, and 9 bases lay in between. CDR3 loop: CASSPQGSSYEQYF. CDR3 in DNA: TGTGCCAGCTCACCCCAAGGGAGCTCCTACGAGCAGTACTTC.

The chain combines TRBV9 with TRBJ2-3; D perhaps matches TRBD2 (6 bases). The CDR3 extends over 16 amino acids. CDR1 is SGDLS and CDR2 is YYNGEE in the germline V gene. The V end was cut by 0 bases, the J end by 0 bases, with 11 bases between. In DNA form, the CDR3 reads TGTGCCAGCAGCGTAGAGGGCGGGATTAGCACAGATACGCAGTATTTT. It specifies CASSVEGGISTDTQYF.

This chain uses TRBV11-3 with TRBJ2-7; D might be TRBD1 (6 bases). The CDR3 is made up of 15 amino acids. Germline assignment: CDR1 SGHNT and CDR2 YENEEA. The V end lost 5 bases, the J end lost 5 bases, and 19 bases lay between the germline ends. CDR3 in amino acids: CASSPAGTWAHEQYF. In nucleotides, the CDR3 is TGTGCCAGCAGCCCCGCCGGGACATGGGCCCACGAGCAGTACTTC.

The CDR3 bases are TGTGCCATCAGTGCGGGACTCGAGGATCATACGCAGTATTTT. It is translated as CAISAGLEDHTQYF. This chain uses TRBV10-3 with TRBJ2-3; D is perhaps TRBD2 (6 bases). The CDR3 length is 14 residues. The V gene lost 4 bases and the J gene lost 7 bases, with 15 bases spanning the gap. The germline CDR1 and CDR2 sequences are ENHRY and SYGVKD.

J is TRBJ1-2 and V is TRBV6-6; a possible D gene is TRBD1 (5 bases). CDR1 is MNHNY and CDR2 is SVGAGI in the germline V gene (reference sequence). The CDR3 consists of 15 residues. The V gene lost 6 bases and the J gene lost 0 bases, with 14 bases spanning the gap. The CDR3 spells CASRGDGAANYGYTF. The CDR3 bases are TGTGCCAGCAGGGGAGACGGGGCAGCTAACTATGGCTACACCTTC.

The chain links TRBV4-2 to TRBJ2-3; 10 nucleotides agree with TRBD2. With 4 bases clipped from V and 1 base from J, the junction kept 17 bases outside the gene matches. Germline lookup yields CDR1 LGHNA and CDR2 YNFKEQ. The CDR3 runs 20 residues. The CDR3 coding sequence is TGTGCCAGCAGCCCAACACACCTAGCGGGAGCGTCTGCGGGCACAGATACGCAGTATTTT. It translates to CASSPTHLAGASAGTDTQYF.

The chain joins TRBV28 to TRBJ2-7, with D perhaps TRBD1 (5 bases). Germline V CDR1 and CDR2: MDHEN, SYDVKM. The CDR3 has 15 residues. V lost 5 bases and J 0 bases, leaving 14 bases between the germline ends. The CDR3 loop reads CASSPHDSSSYEQYF. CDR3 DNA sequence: TGTGCCAGCAGTCCCCATGACAGTAGCTCCTACGAGCAGTACTTC.

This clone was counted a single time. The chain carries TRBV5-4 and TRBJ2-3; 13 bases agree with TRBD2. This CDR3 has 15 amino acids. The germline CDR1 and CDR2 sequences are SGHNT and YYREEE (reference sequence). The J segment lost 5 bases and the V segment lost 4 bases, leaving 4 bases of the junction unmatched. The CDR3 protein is CASSTRLAGGDTQYF. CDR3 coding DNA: TGTGCCAGCAGCACCCGACTAGCGGGGGGAGATACGCAGTATTTT. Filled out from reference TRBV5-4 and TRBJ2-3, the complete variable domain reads ETGVTQSPTHLIKTRGQQVTLRCSSQSGHNTVSWYQQALGQGPQFIFQYYREEENGRGNFPPRFSGLQFPNYSSELNVNALELDDSALYLCASSTRLAGGDTQYFGPGTRLTVL.

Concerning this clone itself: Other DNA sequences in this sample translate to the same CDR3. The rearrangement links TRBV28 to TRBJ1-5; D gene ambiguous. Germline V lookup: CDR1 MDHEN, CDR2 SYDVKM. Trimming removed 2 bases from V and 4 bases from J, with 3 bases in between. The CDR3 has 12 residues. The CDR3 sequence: CASSLLNQPQHF. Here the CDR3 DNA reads TGTGCCAGCAGTTTACTGAATCAGCCCCAGCATTTT.

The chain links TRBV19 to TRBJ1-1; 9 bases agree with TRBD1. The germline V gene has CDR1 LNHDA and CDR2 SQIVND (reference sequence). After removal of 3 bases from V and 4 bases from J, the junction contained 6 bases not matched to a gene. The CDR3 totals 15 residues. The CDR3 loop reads CASSIRTGESTEAFF. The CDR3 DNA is TGTGCCAGTAGTATCCGGACAGGGGAAAGCACTGAAGCTTTCTTT. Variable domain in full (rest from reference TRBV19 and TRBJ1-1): DGGITQSPKYLFRKEGQNVTLSCEQNLNHDAMYWYRQDPGQGLRLIYYSQIVNDFQKGDIAEGYSVSREKKESFPLTVTSAQKNPTAFYLCASSIRTGESTEAFFGQGTRLTVV.

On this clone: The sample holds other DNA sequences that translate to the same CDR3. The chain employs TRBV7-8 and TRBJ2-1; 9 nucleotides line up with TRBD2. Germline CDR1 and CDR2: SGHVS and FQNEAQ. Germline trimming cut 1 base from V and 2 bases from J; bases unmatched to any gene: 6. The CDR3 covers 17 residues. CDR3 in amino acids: CASSLGPGLAPYNEQFF. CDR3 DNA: TGTGCCAGCAGCTTAGGGCCCGGACTAGCGCCCTACAATGAGCAGTTCTTC. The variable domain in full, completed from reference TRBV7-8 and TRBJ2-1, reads GAGVSQSPRYKVAKRGQDVALRCDPISGHVSLFWYQQALGQGPEFLTYFQNEAQLDKSGLPSDRFFAERPEGSVSTLKIQRTQQEDSAVYLCASSLGPGLAPYNEQFFGPGTRLTVL.

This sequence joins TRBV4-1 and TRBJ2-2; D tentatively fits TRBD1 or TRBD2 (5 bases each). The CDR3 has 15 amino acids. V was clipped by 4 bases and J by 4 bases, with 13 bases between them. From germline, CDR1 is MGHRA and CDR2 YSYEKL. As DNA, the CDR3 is TGCGCCAGCAGCCCCAGGAGAGGGGCCACCGGGGAGCTGTTTTTT. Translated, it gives CASSPRRGATGELFF.

In DNA form, the CDR3 reads TGTGCCAGCAGCGTAGAGGGGTGGCTAGCGGGAGAGGAGACCCAGTACTTC. Its protein is CASSVEGWLAGEETQYF. The chain employs TRBV9 and TRBJ2-5; 10 bases are shared with TRBD2. The CDR3 is 17 residues long. Germline loops: CDR1 SGDLS, CDR2 YYNGEE. V gave up 0 bases and J gave up 5 bases; unmatched junction bases: 10.

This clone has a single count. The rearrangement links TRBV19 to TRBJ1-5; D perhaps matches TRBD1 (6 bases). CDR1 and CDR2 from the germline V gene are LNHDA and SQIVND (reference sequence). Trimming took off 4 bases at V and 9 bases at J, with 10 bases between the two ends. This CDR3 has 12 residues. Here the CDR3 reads CASSSGGRPQHF. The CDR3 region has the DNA TGTGCCAGTAGTAGCGGGGGCCGGCCCCAGCATTTT.

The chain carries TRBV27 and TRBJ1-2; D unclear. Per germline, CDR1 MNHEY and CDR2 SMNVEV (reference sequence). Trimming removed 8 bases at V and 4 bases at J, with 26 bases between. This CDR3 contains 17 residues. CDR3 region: CASQSLSEARATYGYTF. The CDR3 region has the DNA TGTGCCAGCCAAAGCCTCTCGGAAGCCCGGGCTACCTATGGCTACACCTTC.